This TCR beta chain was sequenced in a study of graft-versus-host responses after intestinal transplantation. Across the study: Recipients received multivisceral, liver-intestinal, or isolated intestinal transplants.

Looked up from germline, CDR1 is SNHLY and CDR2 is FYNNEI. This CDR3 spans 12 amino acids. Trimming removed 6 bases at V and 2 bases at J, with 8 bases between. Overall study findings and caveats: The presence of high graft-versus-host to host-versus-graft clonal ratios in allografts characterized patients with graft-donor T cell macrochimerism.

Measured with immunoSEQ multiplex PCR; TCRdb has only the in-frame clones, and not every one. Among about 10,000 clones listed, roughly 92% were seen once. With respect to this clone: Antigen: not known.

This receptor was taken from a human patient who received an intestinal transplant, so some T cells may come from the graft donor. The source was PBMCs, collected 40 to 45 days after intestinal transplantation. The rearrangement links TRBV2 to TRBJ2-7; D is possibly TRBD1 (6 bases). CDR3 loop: CASRGAPYEQYF. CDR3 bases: TGTGCCAGCAGGGGGGCCCCCTACGAGCAGTACTTC.